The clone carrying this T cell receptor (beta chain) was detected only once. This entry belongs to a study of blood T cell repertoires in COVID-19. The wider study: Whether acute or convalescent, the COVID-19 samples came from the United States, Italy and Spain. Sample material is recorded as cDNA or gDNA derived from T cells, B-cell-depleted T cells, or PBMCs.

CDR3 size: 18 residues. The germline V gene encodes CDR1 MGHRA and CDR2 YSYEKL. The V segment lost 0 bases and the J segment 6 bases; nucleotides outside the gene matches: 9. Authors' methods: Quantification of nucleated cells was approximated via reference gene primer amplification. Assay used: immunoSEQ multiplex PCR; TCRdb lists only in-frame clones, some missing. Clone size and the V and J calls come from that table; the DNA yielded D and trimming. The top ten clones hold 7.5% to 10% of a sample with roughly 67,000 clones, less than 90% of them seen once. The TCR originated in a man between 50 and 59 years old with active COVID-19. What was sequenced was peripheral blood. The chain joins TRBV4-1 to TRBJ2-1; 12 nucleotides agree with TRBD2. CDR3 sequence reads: CASSQDPTSGGRSNEQFF. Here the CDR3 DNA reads TGCGCCAGCAGCCAAGACCCAACTAGCGGGGGGAGGAGCAATGAGCAGTTCTTC.